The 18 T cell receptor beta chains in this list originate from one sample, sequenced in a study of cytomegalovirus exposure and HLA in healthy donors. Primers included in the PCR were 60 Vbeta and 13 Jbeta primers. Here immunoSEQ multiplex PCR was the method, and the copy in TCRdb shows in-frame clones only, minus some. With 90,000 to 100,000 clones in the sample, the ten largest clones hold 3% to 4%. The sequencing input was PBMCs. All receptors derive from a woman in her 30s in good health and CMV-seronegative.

CDR3 region: CASSPPSLAGWYEQYF. The CDR3 nucleotides read TGTGCCAGCAGCCCCCCCTCGCTAGCGGGATGGTACGAGCAGTACTTC. The chain employs TRBV11-2 and TRBJ2-7, with 9 nucleotides matching TRBD2. The length of the CDR3 is 16 residues. Germline CDR1 and CDR2: SGHAT and FQNNGV. V lost 5 bases and J lost 4; bases outside the gene matches: 12.

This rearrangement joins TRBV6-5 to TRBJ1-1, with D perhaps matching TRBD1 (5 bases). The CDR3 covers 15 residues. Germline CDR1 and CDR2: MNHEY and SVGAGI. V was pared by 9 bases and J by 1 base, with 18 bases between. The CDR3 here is CASRNLGGENTEAFF. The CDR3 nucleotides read TGTGCCAGTAGAAACCTCGGGGGAGAGAACACTGAAGCTTTCTTT.

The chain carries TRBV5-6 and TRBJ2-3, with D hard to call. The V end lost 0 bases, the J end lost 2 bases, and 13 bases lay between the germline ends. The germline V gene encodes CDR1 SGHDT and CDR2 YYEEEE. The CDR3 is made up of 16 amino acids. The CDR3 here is CASSLAPAVSTDTQYF. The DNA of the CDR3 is TGTGCCAGCAGCTTGGCCCCGGCGGTGTCCACAGATACGCAGTATTTT.

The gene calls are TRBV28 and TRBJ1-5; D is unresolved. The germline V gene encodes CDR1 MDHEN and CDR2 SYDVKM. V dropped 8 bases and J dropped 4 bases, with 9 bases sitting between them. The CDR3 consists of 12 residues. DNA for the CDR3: TGTGCCAGCTGGGCAGCAAATCAGCCCCAGCATTTT. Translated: CASWAANQPQHF. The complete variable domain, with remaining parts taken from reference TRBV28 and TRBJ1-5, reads DVKVTQSSRYLVKRTGEKVFLECVQDMDHENMFWYRQDPGLGLRLIYFSYDVKMKEKGDIPEGYSVSREKKERFSLILESASTNQTSMYLCASWAANQPQHFGDGTRLSIL.

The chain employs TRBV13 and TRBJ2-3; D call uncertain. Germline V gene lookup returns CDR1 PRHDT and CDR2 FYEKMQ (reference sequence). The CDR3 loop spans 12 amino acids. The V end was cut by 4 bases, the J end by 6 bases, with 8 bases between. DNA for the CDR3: TGTGCCAGCAGCTCCCTACCGGATACGCAGTATTTT. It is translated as CASSSLPDTQYF.

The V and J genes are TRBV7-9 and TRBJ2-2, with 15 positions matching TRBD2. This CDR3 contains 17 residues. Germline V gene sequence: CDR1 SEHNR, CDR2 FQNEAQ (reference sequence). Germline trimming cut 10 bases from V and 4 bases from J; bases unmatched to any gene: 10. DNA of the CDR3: TGTGCCATCGAGGGACTAGCGGGAGGTGTTGGCACCGGGGAGCTGTTTTTT. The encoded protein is CAIEGLAGGVGTGELFF.

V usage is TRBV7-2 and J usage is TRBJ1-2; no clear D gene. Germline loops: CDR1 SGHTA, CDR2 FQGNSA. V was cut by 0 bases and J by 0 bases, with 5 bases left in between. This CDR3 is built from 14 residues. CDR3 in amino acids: CASSLAVANYGYTF. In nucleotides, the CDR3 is TGTGCCAGCAGCTTAGCCGTAGCTAACTATGGCTACACCTTC.

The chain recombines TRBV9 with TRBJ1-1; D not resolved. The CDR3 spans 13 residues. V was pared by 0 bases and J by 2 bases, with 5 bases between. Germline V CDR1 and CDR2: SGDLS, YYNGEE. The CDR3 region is CASSVAGNTEAFF. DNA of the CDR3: TGTGCCAGCAGCGTAGCGGGTAACACTGAAGCTTTCTTT.

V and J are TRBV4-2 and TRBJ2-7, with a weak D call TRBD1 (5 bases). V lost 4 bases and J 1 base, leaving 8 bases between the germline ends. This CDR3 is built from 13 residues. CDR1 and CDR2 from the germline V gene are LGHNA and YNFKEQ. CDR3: CASSPTESYEQYF. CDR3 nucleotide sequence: TGTGCCAGCAGCCCGACAGAGTCCTACGAGCAGTACTTC.

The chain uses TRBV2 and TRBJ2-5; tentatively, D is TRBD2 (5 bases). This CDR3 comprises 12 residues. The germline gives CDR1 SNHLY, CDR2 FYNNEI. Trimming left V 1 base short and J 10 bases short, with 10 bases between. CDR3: CASSEVARGQYF. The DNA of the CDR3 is TGTGCCAGCAGTGAAGTTGCCCGGGGCCAGTACTTC.

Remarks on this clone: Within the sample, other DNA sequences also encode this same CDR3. CDR3: CASSQQRGGLSTDTQYF. Here the CDR3 DNA reads TGTGCCAGCAGCCAACAGCGCGGGGGGCTTAGCACAGATACGCAGTATTTT. The rearrangement joins TRBV4-2 to TRBJ2-3; 8 nucleotides align to TRBD2. Germline assignment: CDR1 LGHNA and CDR2 YNFKEQ. The CDR3 runs 17 residues. Losses at the gene ends were 2 bases for V and 0 bases for J; bases not matched to a gene: 7.

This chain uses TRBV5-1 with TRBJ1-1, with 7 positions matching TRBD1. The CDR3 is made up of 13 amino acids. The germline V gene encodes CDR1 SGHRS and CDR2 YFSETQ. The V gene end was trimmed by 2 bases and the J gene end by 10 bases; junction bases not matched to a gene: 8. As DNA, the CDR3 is TGCGCCAGCAGCTTCTTGACAGGGTCGGGAGCTTTCTTT. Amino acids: CASSFLTGSGAFF.

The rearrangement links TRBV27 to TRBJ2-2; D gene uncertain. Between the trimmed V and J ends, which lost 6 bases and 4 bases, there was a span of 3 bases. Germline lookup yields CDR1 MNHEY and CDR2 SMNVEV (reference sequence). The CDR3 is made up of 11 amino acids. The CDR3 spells CASSSTGELFF. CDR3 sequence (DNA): TGTGCCAGCAGCTCCACCGGGGAGCTGTTTTTT.

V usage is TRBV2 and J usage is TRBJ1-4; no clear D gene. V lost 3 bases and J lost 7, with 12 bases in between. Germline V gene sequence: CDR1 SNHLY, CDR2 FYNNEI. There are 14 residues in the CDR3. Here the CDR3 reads CASSDRGLAEKLFF. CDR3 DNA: TGTGCCAGCAGTGACCGCGGCCTGGCTGAAAAACTGTTTTTT.

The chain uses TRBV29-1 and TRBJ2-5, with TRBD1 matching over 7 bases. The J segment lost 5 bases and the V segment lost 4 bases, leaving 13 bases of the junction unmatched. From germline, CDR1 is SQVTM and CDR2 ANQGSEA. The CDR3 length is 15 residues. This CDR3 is CSVVGSHGDSETQYF. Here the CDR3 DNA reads TGCAGCGTTGTGGGTAGCCACGGGGACAGTGAGACCCAGTACTTC.

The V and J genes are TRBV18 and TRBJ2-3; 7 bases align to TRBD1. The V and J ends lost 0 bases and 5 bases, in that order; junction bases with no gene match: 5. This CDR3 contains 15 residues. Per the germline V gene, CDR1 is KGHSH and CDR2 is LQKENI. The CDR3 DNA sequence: TGTGCCAGCTCACCACCGGGACAGTTGGGAGATACGCAGTATTTT. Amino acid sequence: CASSPPGQLGDTQYF.

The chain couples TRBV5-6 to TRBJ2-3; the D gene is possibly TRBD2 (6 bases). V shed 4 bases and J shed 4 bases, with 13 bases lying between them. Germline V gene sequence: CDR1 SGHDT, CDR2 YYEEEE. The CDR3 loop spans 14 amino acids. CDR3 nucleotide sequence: TGTGCCAGCAGCCCGGGACTGGCCTCAGATACGCAGTATTTT. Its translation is CASSPGLASDTQYF. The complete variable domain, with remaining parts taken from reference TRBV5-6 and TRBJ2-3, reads DAGVTQSPTHLIKTRGQQVTLRCSPKSGHDTVSWYQQALGQGPQFIFQYYEEEERQRGNFPDRFSGHQFPNYSSELNVNALLLGDSALYLCASSPGLASDTQYFGPGTRLTVL.

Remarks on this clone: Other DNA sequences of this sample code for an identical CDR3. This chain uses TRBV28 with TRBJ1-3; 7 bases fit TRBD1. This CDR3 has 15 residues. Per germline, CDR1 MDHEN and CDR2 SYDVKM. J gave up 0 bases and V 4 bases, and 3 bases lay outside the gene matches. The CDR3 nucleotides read TGTGCCAGCAGTTCACCAGGGGGCTCTGGAAACACCATATATTTT. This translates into CASSSPGGSGNTIYF. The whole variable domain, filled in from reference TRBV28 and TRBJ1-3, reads DVKVTQSSRYLVKRTGEKVFLECVQDMDHENMFWYRQDPGLGLRLIYFSYDVKMKEKGDIPEGYSVSREKKERFSLILESASTNQTSMYLCASSSPGGSGNTIYFGEGSWLTVV.